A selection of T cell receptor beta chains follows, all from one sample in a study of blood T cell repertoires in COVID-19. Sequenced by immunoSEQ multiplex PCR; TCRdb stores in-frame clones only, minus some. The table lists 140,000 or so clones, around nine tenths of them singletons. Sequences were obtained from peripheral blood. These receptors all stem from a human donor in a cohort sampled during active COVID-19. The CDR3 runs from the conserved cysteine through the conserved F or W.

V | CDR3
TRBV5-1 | CASSLYTSGGTDTQYF
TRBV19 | CAPIGGEKYF
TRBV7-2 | CASSWSLAGGRTGELFF
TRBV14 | CASSQVGEGLGETQYF
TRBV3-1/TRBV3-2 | CASSPQFGVTGELFF
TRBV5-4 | CASGGETGNYGYTF
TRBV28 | CASSLTVLTGGTEAFF
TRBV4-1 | CASSEGSNQPQHF
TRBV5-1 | CASSLVASGSGDIQYF
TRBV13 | CASSLGRQVHTEAFF
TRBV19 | CASSTLAGYGNTIYF
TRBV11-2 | CASSLGGQGADTQYF
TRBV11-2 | CASSLTGGAGYEQYF
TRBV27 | CASSLLFARANTGELFF
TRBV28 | CASSQSPGGPPVAYGYTF
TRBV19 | CASSIEGGMNTEAFF
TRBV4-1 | CASSQGNSGGTTDTQYF
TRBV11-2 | CASSSIAGRYNEQFF
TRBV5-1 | CASSLAGEQYF
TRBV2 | CASSEREQNTGELFF
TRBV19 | CASKSGSSTDTQYF
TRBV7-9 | CASSPGGGGEIQYF
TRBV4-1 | CASSQDLRGYEQYF
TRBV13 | CASSLKGVQPQHF
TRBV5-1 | CASGEPGVYGYTF
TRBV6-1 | CASSEALGLQGSGNTIYF
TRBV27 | CASSFIAGPDTQYF
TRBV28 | CASSSGQGYEQYF
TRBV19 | CASRVNTQETQYF
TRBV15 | CATSRDLRQGPNEKLFF
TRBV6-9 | CASKTGEDYGYTF
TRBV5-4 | CASSLGLAGATTDTQYF
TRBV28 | CASSLHSGVTGELFF
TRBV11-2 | CASSSGEGTNTGELFF
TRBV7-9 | CASSLPGTAETQYF
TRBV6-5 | CASSHRFNYGYTF
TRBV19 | CATTWGGYNEQFF
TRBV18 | CASSQTLDRGTEAFF
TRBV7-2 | CASSLGRLGRGLWETQYF
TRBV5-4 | CASSLKDLPGLAADTQYF
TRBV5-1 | CASSPGQGAIYEQYF
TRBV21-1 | CASIDHRGSSRVEEKLFF
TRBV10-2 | CASSTPGGRMYEQYF
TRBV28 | CASSKITGWDTQYF
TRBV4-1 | CASSQEGLAGNNEQFF
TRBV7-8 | CASSYEGHQETQYF
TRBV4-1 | CASSHSGTGAEKLFF
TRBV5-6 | CASSTGTGFYGYTF
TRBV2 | CASSGQGLLNTEAFF
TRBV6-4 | CASSAPDRGLSGNTIYF
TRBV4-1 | CASSPSQGISNYGYTF
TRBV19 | CASRRQGTYEQYF
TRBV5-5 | CASSRGTSGGTQYF
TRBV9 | CASSLRTDTEAFF